This T cell receptor beta chain came from a study of technical replicates of blood from several donors. Germline-derived CDR1 and CDR2 are SGHRS and YFSETQ. Germline trimming cut 0 bases from V and 0 bases from J; bases unmatched to any gene: 5. The CDR3 is 18 amino acids. Libraries were prepared by immunoSEQ multiplex PCR; TCRdb keeps only in-frame clonotypes and omits some of them. The sample comprises 45,000 to 60,000 clones, roughly 91% of which are singletons, and approximately 3.6% rests with the top ten. The V call is TRBV5-1, the J call TRBJ2-3; TRBD2 aligns across 12 bases. The clonotype was recovered from a human donor in good health. Some clones in this sample may be carry-over from other donors' samples. The sample was PBMCs. Here the CDR3 reads CASSLELAGGISTDTQYF. CDR3 coding DNA: TGCGCCAGCAGCTTGGAACTAGCGGGGGGCATTAGCACAGATACGCAGTATTTT.